A single sample gave rise to the 20 T cell receptor beta chains below, sequenced in a study of a mutant IDH1 vaccine in newly diagnosed glioma. Time point specified: week 35, safety follow-up. Each dose of the vaccine consisted of 300 ug of mutant IDH1 20-mer peptide, with topical imiquimod. Antigens for these TCRs are unknown. Sequencing used immunoSEQ multiplex PCR; TCRdb keeps in-frame clones, though not all of them. The sample includes around 69,000 clones, around nine tenths of them seen just once. The input for sequencing was PBMCs, taken from a glioma patient whose treatment included an IDH1 peptide vaccine. The receptors come from a man aged 25 to 40 with glioma.

The rearrangement joins TRBV14 to TRBJ2-7; D gene ambiguous. Trimming stripped 3 bases from V and 7 bases from J, with 10 bases between. CDR3 length equals 12 residues. Looked up from germline, CDR1 is SGHDN and CDR2 is FVKESK. The CDR3 reads CASSQRLREQYF. CDR3 sequence (DNA): TGTGCCAGCAGCCAGCGGCTACGGGAGCAGTACTTC.

This clone has just a few counts. The chain uses TRBV18 and TRBJ1-1, with 7 nucleotides matching TRBD1. The CDR3 spans 14 residues. Germline loops: CDR1 KGHSH, CDR2 LQKENI. With 3 bases clipped from V and 6 bases from J, the junction kept 7 bases outside the gene matches. CDR3 loop: CASSPTGAASEAFF. CDR3 DNA sequence: TGTGCCAGCTCACCTACAGGGGCGGCTTCTGAAGCTTTCTTT. Variable domain in full (rest from reference TRBV18 and TRBJ1-1): NAGVMQNPRHLVRRRGQEARLRCSPMKGHSHVYWYRQLPEEGLKFMVYLQKENIIDESGMPKERFSAEFPKEGPSILRIQQVVRGDSAAYFCASSPTGAASEAFFGQGTRLTVV.

V usage is TRBV6-5 and J usage is TRBJ2-2; a possible D gene is TRBD2 (7 bases). The CDR3 is 16 amino acids. V shed 2 bases and J shed 5 bases, with 15 bases lying between them. Germline CDR1 MNHEY, CDR2 SVGAGI. The CDR3 spells CASSYRRGGLTGELFF. The CDR3 DNA reads as TGTGCCAGCAGTTACCGGAGGGGGGGCCTTACCGGGGAGCTGTTTTTT.

V is TRBV19 and J is TRBJ1-6; D perhaps matches TRBD1 (6 bases). This CDR3 has 13 residues. Trimming took 10 bases from V and 8 from J, leaving 15 bases between them. CDR1 is LNHDA, CDR2 SQIVND, per germline (reference sequence). This CDR3 reads CATHTGAHSPLHF. In DNA form, the CDR3 reads TGTGCCACCCACACGGGGGCCCATTCACCCCTCCACTTT.

This rearrangement joins TRBV2 to TRBJ1-2; no clear D gene. Germline CDR1 and CDR2: SNHLY and FYNNEI. The CDR3 sequence is 16 residues long. With 1 base removed from V and 0 bases from J, the gap between germline ends came to 12 bases. The CDR3 is CASSEGLLASNYGYTF. The CDR3 bases are TGTGCCAGCAGTGAAGGACTGCTAGCTTCTAACTATGGCTACACCTTC.

The chain has TRBV28 and TRBJ1-2; 8 bases are a match to TRBD1. Losses at the gene ends were 6 bases for V and 6 bases for J; bases not matched to a gene: 9. Per the germline V gene, CDR1 is MDHEN and CDR2 is SYDVKM. The CDR3 consists of 14 residues. DNA for the CDR3: TGTGCCAGCAGATACCCCGGACAGGGTGATGGCTACACCTTC. Encoded protein: CASRYPGQGDGYTF.

The chain couples TRBV6-5 to TRBJ2-3; D is unclear. The V end was cut by 8 bases, the J end by 1 base, with 10 bases between. The CDR3 has 13 residues. In germline, CDR1 is MNHEY, CDR2 SVGAGI. CDR3: CASQRVGTDTQYF. CDR3 in DNA: TGTGCCAGCCAAAGGGTGGGCACAGATACGCAGTATTTT.

The CDR3 reads CATSRDRTGLREQFF. The CDR3 DNA reads TGTGCCACCAGCAGGGACCGGACAGGGCTAAGGGAGCAGTTCTTC. The chain couples TRBV15 to TRBJ2-1; 8 bases match TRBD1. Losses at the gene ends were 3 bases for V and 10 bases for J; bases not matched to a gene: 11. This CDR3 spans 15 amino acids. From germline, CDR1 is LNHNV and CDR2 YYDKDF (reference sequence). The full variable domain, with the rest looked up from reference TRBV15 and TRBJ2-1, is DAMVIQNPRYQVTQFGKPVTLSCSQTLNHNVMYWYQQKSSQAPKLLFHYYDKDFNNEADTPDNFQSRRPNTSFCFLDIRSPGLGDTAMYLCATSRDRTGLREQFFGPGTRLTVL.

The chain recombines TRBV7-9 with TRBJ2-5, with TRBD1 matching 7 bases. V gave up 4 bases and J gave up 2 bases; unmatched junction bases: 10. CDR1 is SEHNR, CDR2 FQNEAQ, per germline (reference sequence). This CDR3 has 16 amino acids. The CDR3 sequence is CASSSSGTARQETQYF. The CDR3 coding sequence is TGTGCCAGCAGCTCATCCGGGACAGCCAGACAAGAGACCCAGTACTTC.

The chain is built from TRBV5-1 and TRBJ2-2; D is ambiguous. The ends were cut back, 0 bases at V and 1 base at J, with 10 bases in the middle. Germline V gene data show CDR1 as SGHRS and CDR2 as YFSETQ. The CDR3 sequence is 16 residues long. The CDR3 bases are TGCGCCAGCAGCTTGGGTGGGGTAGTGAACACCGGGGAGCTGTTTTTT. Translating gives CASSLGGVVNTGELFF.

A single count supports this clone. The chain links TRBV9 to TRBJ1-5, with 7 bases aligning to TRBD1. The V gene end was trimmed by 3 bases and the J gene end by 4 bases; junction bases not matched to a gene: 4. The CDR3 is made up of 14 amino acids. Looked up from germline, CDR1 is SGDLS and CDR2 is YYNGEE. CDR3 loop: CASSAGQTNQPQHF. The CDR3 DNA is TGTGCCAGCAGCGCGGGACAGACGAATCAGCCCCAGCATTTT.

This clone was found a few times. V and J are TRBV14 and TRBJ1-2; D perhaps matches TRBD1 (6 bases). Germline lookup yields CDR1 SGHDN and CDR2 FVKESK. CDR3 length: 14 residues. Between the trimmed V and J ends, which lost 1 base and 4 bases, there was a span of 10 bases. The CDR3 reads CASSQARGIYGYTF. The DNA of the CDR3 is TGTGCCAGCAGCCAAGCCAGGGGCATCTATGGCTACACCTTC.

The genes are TRBV5-6 and TRBJ1-5; unclear D gene. Germline assignment: CDR1 SGHDT and CDR2 YYEEEE. The CDR3 is made up of 14 amino acids. V was trimmed by 1 base and J by 7 bases, leaving 12 bases between them. In nucleotides, the CDR3 is TGTGCCAGCAGCTTGATCTCCAGGCCCCAGCCCCAGCATTTT. Its translation: CASSLISRPQPQHF.

The J gene is TRBJ2-1, the V gene TRBV11-2, with 8 bases fitting TRBD1. CDR1 SGHAT and CDR2 FQNNGV come from the germline V gene. The CDR3 covers 15 residues. With 5 bases clipped from V and 8 bases from J, the junction kept 11 bases outside the gene matches. CDR3 sequence: CASSPVRGRLDEQFF. CDR3 coding DNA: TGTGCCAGCAGCCCTGTCAGGGGGCGGCTCGATGAGCAGTTCTTC.

The J gene is TRBJ2-5, the V gene TRBV27; the match to TRBD2 covers 9 bases. The germline V gene encodes CDR1 MNHEY and CDR2 SMNVEV (reference sequence). The CDR3 covers 16 residues. V was clipped by 5 bases and J by 5 bases; unmatched bases: 12. The CDR3 sequence: CASSTTSGRGGETQYF. CDR3 in DNA: TGTGCCAGCAGTACGACTAGCGGAAGGGGAGGGGAGACCCAGTACTTC.

The rearrangement uses TRBV6-6 and TRBJ1-1; D may be TRBD1 (6 bases). The germline V and J ends were trimmed by 6 bases and 6 bases, with 14 bases remaining between them. Germline CDR1 and CDR2: MNHNY and SVGAGI (reference sequence). This CDR3 has 13 amino acids. In DNA form, the CDR3 reads TGTGCCAGCAGGACAGGAAGAGTCTCTGAAGCTTTCTTT. This codes for CASRTGRVSEAFF.

The J gene is TRBJ2-5, the V gene TRBV7-6, with 7 bases matching TRBD2. The CDR3 runs to 14 residues. The trim removed 0 bases at V and 5 bases at J, leaving 3 bases unmatched. Per germline, CDR1 SGHVS and CDR2 FNYEAQ. This CDR3 is CASSLAIGGETQYF. The CDR3 DNA reads as TGTGCCAGCAGCTTAGCTATCGGGGGGGAGACCCAGTACTTC. Using reference TRBV7-6 and TRBJ2-5 for the parts outside the CDR3, the full variable domain is GAGVSQSPRYKVTKRGQDVALRCDPISGHVSLYWYRQALGQGPEFLTYFNYEAQQDKSGLPNDRFSAERPEGSISTLTIQRTEQRDSAMYRCASSLAIGGETQYFGPGTRLLVL.

This chain uses TRBV28 with TRBJ1-5; 8 positions agree with TRBD1. The CDR3 covers 11 residues. Trimming removed 5 bases from V and 15 bases from J; junction bases left unmatched: 6. Germline V gene lookup returns CDR1 MDHEN and CDR2 SYDVKM. CDR3 bases: TGTGCCAGCAGTGACAGGGGCACAAGGCATTTT. Encoded protein: CASSDRGTRHF.

The V and J genes are TRBV5-1 and TRBJ2-1, with D uncertain. Trimming shortened V by 0 bases and J by 0 bases, and 7 bases separated the two germline ends. Germline V gives CDR1 SGHRS, CDR2 YFSETQ. The CDR3 covers 15 residues. This CDR3 reads CASSLDGSSYNEQFF. The CDR3 coding sequence is TGCGCCAGCAGCTTGGACGGTAGCTCCTACAATGAGCAGTTCTTC. The variable domain in full, completed from reference TRBV5-1 and TRBJ2-1, reads KAGVTQTPRYLIKTRGQQVTLSCSPISGHRSVSWYQQTPGQGLQFLFEYFSETQRNKGNFPGRFSGRQFSNSRSEMNVSTLELGDSALYLCASSLDGSSYNEQFFGPGTRLTVL.

J is TRBJ2-1 and V is TRBV28; the D call may be TRBD1 or TRBD2 (5 bases each). CDR3 length: 15 amino acids. V shed 3 bases and J shed 7 bases, with 16 bases lying between them. The germline V gene encodes CDR1 MDHEN and CDR2 SYDVKM. The CDR3 sequence: CASSFLSEGKNEQFF. The DNA for the CDR3 is TGTGCCAGCAGTTTCTTATCTGAGGGGAAAAATGAGCAGTTCTTC.